What follows are 18 T cell receptor beta chains derived from one specimen sequenced in a study of tumor and adjacent non-tumor tissue in lung cancer. Three rounds of nested PCR, following a modified ARM-PCR protocol, produced the TCRbeta library. In TCRdb, the multiplex PCR reads were re-called with MiXCR into one record per CDR3 protein. The table lists approximately 47,000 distinct CDR3 sequences, 64% of them singletons. No cell sorting was done before RNA was extracted from the tissue. The normal lung tissue was taken more than 3 cm from the tumor edge. Specimen: distant non-tumor lung tissue. These receptors were collected from a woman in her seventies with non-small cell lung cancer.

The chain has TRBV11-1 and TRBJ2-1; D uncertain. The CDR3 spans 15 residues. V was cut by 2 bases and J by 11 bases, with 19 bases left in between. Germline V gene lookup returns CDR1 SGHAT and CDR2 FQDESV (reference sequence). The CDR3 spells CASSLLGGSYDKQFF. The CDR3 DNA sequence: TGTGCCAGCAGCTTACTCGGTGGCTCCTACGATAAGCAGTTCTTC.

This clonotype appeared a few times. The CDR3 nucleotides are TGTGCCAGCAGCTACCGGGACGGCAGGGTTAATGAGCAGTTCTTC. Translation: CASSYRDGRVNEQFF. The chain couples TRBV5-6 to TRBJ2-1; D tentatively fits TRBD1 or TRBD2 (5 bases each). In germline, CDR1 is SGHDT, CDR2 YYEEEE. This CDR3 region has 15 residues. Trimming removed 3 bases from V and 7 bases from J, with 17 bases in between.

This clonotype was detected many times. This chain uses TRBV20-1 with TRBJ1-1, with TRBD1 matching 7 bases. This CDR3 is 15 amino acids long. The V segment lost 6 bases and the J segment 1 base; nucleotides outside the gene matches: 11. Germline CDR1 is DFQATT and CDR2 is SNEGSKA (reference sequence). DNA of the CDR3: TGCAGTGCCGAACTCCTACAGGGGCGGAACACTGAAGCTTTCTTT. It encodes CSAELLQGRNTEAFF.

The chain couples TRBV28 to TRBJ2-5; D possibly matches TRBD1 or TRBD2 (6 bases each). Germline V gives CDR1 MDHEN, CDR2 SYDVKM. This CDR3 contains 13 residues. V was pared by 9 bases and J by 5 bases, with 16 bases between. The CDR3 nucleotides read TGTGCCAGTAGGGGGGACGGGATCGAGACCCAGTACTTC. It encodes CASRGDGIETQYF.

About this clonotype: One base away lies a much larger clone, so this may be a sequencing read error. J is TRBJ1-2 and V is TRBV28; no clear D. Germline V gene lookup returns CDR1 MDHEN and CDR2 SYDVKM. This CDR3 is 11 amino acids long. The CDR3 DNA sequence: TGTGCCAACAGTTTCGAATATGGCTACACCTTC. Its translation: CANSFEYGYTF.

Note on this clonotype: Because the CDR3 is missing its conserved closing phenylalanine or tryptophan, this is likely a read error. The chain links TRBV7-9 to TRBJ2-5; D perhaps matches TRBD2 (5 bases). The germline V gene has CDR1 SEHNR and CDR2 FQNEAQ (reference sequence). The V end lost 5 bases, the J end lost 3 bases, and 13 bases lay between the germline ends. The CDR3 runs 14 residues. The CDR3 protein is CASSDLRVEETQYS. The CDR3 bases are TGTGCCAGCAGCGACTTGAGGGTAGAAGAGACCCAGTACTCC.

This clonotype was recorded at least ten times. The chain combines TRBV7-8 with TRBJ2-1, with TRBD2 matching over 10 bases. Germline CDR1 SGHVS, CDR2 FQNEAQ. The CDR3 runs to 18 residues. Unmatched junction bases numbered 8, after V lost 0 bases and J lost 3 bases. This chain's CDR3 is CASSLASLAGNLYNEQFF. The CDR3 DNA sequence: TGTGCCAGCAGCTTAGCTTCACTAGCGGGAAACCTCTACAATGAGCAGTTCTTC.

As concerns this clonotype: In this CDR3 the conserved last residue, phenylalanine or tryptophan, is missing, so a read error is likely. This rearrangement joins TRBV20-1 to TRBJ1-1; D gene uncertain. CDR1 and CDR2 (germline): DFQATT, SNEGSKA (reference sequence). CDR3 length: 14 amino acids. Written as DNA, the CDR3 is TGCAGTGTTAGAGAAGGAGTTATGAACACTGAAGCTTTCCTT. This translates into CSVREGVMNTEAFL.

V is TRBV7-9 and J is TRBJ1-2; possibly TRBD1 for D (6 bases). Germline V CDR1 and CDR2: SEHNR, FQNEAQ (reference sequence). The V end lost 6 bases, the J end lost 4 bases, and 21 bases lay between the germline ends. The CDR3 is 16 residues long. The DNA for the CDR3 is TGTGCCAGCAGAGTCCTACAGGGCCTTAGTCCCTATGGCTACACCTTC. Amino acids: CASRVLQGLSPYGYTF.

The sample holds one count of this clonotype. Since a much larger clone is just one base distant, this may be a read error. The chain is built from TRBV5-8 and TRBJ2-5; D not resolved. Germline V gives CDR1 SGHTS, CDR2 YDEGEE. This CDR3 region has 11 residues. The CDR3 here is CASSPEETQHF. In nucleotides, the CDR3 is TGTGCCAGCAGCCCGGAAGAGACCCAGCACTTC.

This rearrangement joins TRBV6-5 to TRBJ2-3, with D hard to call. The CDR3 runs to 15 residues. Germline lookup yields CDR1 MNHEY and CDR2 SVGAGI. V gave up 10 bases and J gave up 2 bases, with 19 bases separating them. Here the CDR3 DNA reads TGTGCCAACAATTACTCGTTGATGAACACAGATACGCAGTATTTT. Protein product: CANNYSLMNTDTQYF.

On this clonotype: This may stem from a read error, because a much larger clone lies one nucleotide away. The rearrangement uses TRBV4-1 and TRBJ2-7; tentatively, D is TRBD2 (6 bases). This CDR3 is 15 amino acids long. CDR1 and CDR2 (germline): MGHRA, YSYEKL. V was cut by 3 bases and J by 4 bases, with 16 bases left in between. CDR3 sequence: CASSQLRERVYEQYF. The CDR3 coding sequence is TGCGCCAGCAGCCAGCTCCGGGAGAGGGTGTACGAGCAGTACTTC.

This clonotype has only a few counts. The junction shows a germline mismatch at one end, possibly a read error. The chain combines TRBV10-1 with TRBJ2-2; D possibly corresponds to TRBD1 (7 bases). CDR1 is WNHNN, CDR2 SYGVQD, per germline (reference sequence). CDR3 length: 17 amino acids. The DNA of the CDR3 is TGCGCCAGCAGTGAGTCGCTAATGGGACAGAACACCGGGGGGCTGTTTTTT. The encoded protein is CASSESLMGQNTGGLFF.

The chain is built from TRBV11-2 and TRBJ2-1; D is undetermined. Trimming stripped 1 base from V and 0 bases from J, with 7 bases between. The CDR3 covers 15 residues. CDR1 is SGHAT, CDR2 FQNNGV, per germline. In DNA, the CDR3 is TGTGCCAGCAGCTTAGGGGCCCACTCCTACAATGAGCAGTTCTTC. Translated, it gives CASSLGAHSYNEQFF.

The chain links TRBV4-2 to TRBJ1-2; a weak D match, TRBD1 (6 bases). Germline CDR1 LGHNA, CDR2 YNFKEQ. The CDR3 covers 15 residues. Trimming took off 2 bases at V and 8 bases at J, with 18 bases between the two ends. The CDR3 protein is CASSQKGGGSKGYTF. The DNA for the CDR3 is TGTGCCAGCAGCCAAAAGGGGGGGGGCTCGAAAGGCTACACCTTC.

Comments on this clonotype: Mismatch with germline at one junction end may stem from a read error. This rearrangement joins TRBV4-1 to TRBJ2-6; D assignment may be TRBD1 or TRBD2 (5 bases each). This CDR3 comprises 18 residues. Looked up from germline, CDR1 is MGHRA and CDR2 is YSYEKL. DNA of the CDR3: TGCGCCAGCAACCAAGAAGGGACGTATTACTCTGGGGCCAGCGTCCTGACTTTC. Amino acids: CASNQEGTYYSGASVLTF.

This clonotype was seen once. A much larger clone is a single base away; this may be a read error. The rearrangement uses TRBV28 and TRBJ1-5; maybe TRBD1 (6 bases). This CDR3 spans 15 amino acids. The germline V gene encodes CDR1 MDHEN and CDR2 SYDVKM. Here the CDR3 reads CANSFRTVINQPQHF. As DNA, the CDR3 is TGTGCCAACAGTTTCAGGACAGTGATCAATCAGCCCCAGCATTTT.

At least ten counts were recorded for this clonotype. The chain links TRBV5-4 to TRBJ1-5; maybe TRBD1 (6 bases). Trimming removed 0 bases at V and 2 bases at J, with 9 bases between. This CDR3 contains 15 residues. CDR1 and CDR2 (germline): SGHNT, YYREEE (reference sequence). The CDR3 nucleotides are TGTGCCAGCAGCTTGGGCACAGGGCGCAATCAGCCCCAGCATTTT. This translates into CASSLGTGRNQPQHF.